The 21 T cell receptor beta chains presented below share a single source sample, sequenced in a study of identifying expanded T cells in peripheral blood. Method: immunoSEQ multiplex PCR; TCRdb's copy keeps in-frame clones and lacks some. This table has approximately 120,000 clones, roughly nine tenths appearing once. The sample was blood. The origin of the receptors is a person aged 18 to 70 in good health.

The V gene is TRBV11-2, the J gene TRBJ1-4; 10 positions match TRBD1. V dropped 5 bases and J dropped 8; count of bases not matched to a gene: 5. CDR1 is SGHAT, CDR2 FQNNGV, per germline. The CDR3 runs 14 residues. The CDR3 loop is CASSRQGAYEKLFF. The CDR3 DNA is TGTGCCAGCAGCCGACAGGGGGCATACGAAAAACTGTTTTTT.

The chain employs TRBV6-1 and TRBJ2-3; D is uncertain. Germline CDR1 is MNHNS and CDR2 is SASEGT. The CDR3 loop spans 12 amino acids. Trimming left V 5 bases short and J 1 base short, with 4 bases between. DNA for the CDR3: TGTGCCAGCAGTCCACGCACAGATACGCAGTATTTT. It is translated as CASSPRTDTQYF.

The rearrangement joins TRBV10-2 to TRBJ2-2, with 11 bases identical to TRBD1. Germline V CDR1 and CDR2: WSHSY, SAAADI. This CDR3 has 15 amino acids. V shed 9 bases and J 4 bases; nucleotides not matched to a gene: 7. For the CDR3, the DNA is TGCGCCAGGGGGACGGGGACAGGGGGCACCGGGGAGCTGTTTTTT. It translates to CARGTGTGGTGELFF.

The J gene is TRBJ2-1, the V gene TRBV7-3; 12 nucleotides line up with TRBD2. Per the germline V gene, CDR1 is SGHTA and CDR2 is FQGTGA. The CDR3 has 15 residues. The ends lost 6 bases at V and 9 bases at J; junction bases unmatched: 9. The CDR3 coding sequence is TGTGCCAGCAGGCGCGGGACTAGCGGGTTCGTTGAGCAGTTCTTC. This encodes CASRRGTSGFVEQFF.

The CDR3 DNA reads TGTGCCAGCAGTGAACAGCTCCAAGAGACCCAGTACTTC. This codes for CASSEQLQETQYF. J is TRBJ2-5 and V is TRBV2; D remains ambiguous. Germline V gives CDR1 SNHLY, CDR2 FYNNEI. The CDR3 runs to 13 residues. V lost 2 bases and J lost 1, with 5 bases in between.

The genes are TRBV5-1 and TRBJ2-5, with 7 nucleotides matching TRBD1. The V and J ends lost 4 bases and 5 bases, in that order; junction bases with no gene match: 5. CDR3 size: 13 residues. Germline loops: CDR1 SGHRS, CDR2 YFSETQ. This chain's CDR3 is CASSTQGTETQYF. In DNA, the CDR3 is TGCGCCAGCAGCACACAGGGGACGGAGACCCAGTACTTC.

For the CDR3, the DNA is TGTGCCAGCAGCGTAGGATCCACAGGAATACAAGAGACCCAGTACTTC. As protein: CASSVGSTGIQETQYF. The chain links TRBV9 to TRBJ2-5; D is possibly TRBD1 (5 bases). Looked up from germline, CDR1 is SGDLS and CDR2 is YYNGEE. Trimming removed 0 bases at V and 2 bases at J, with 14 bases between. The CDR3 is made up of 16 amino acids.

The chain is built from TRBV5-6 and TRBJ2-2; D is unclear. This CDR3 spans 15 amino acids. The V gene's germline CDR1 is SGHDT and CDR2 YYEEEE. With 4 bases removed from V and 0 bases from J, the gap between germline ends came to 10 bases. The CDR3 is CASSRLGSNTGELFF. In DNA form, the CDR3 reads TGTGCCAGCAGCCGCCTGGGTTCGAACACCGGGGAGCTGTTTTTT. Supplemented by reference TRBV5-6 and TRBJ2-2, the full variable domain reads DAGVTQSPTHLIKTRGQQVTLRCSPKSGHDTVSWYQQALGQGPQFIFQYYEEEERQRGNFPDRFSGHQFPNYSSELNVNALLLGDSALYLCASSRLGSNTGELFFGEGSRLTVL.

The chain employs TRBV4-2 and TRBJ2-3, with 13 positions matching TRBD2. The CDR3 length is 17 residues. The V and J ends lost 2 bases and 7 bases, in that order; junction bases with no gene match: 9. Per germline, CDR1 LGHNA and CDR2 YNFKEQ. CDR3 in amino acids: CASSQPEPLAGGNTQYF. DNA for the CDR3: TGTGCCAGCAGCCAACCGGAGCCACTAGCGGGGGGGAATACGCAGTATTTT.

The chain is built from TRBV5-1 and TRBJ2-1; a possible D gene is TRBD1 (6 bases). V lost 3 bases and J 9 bases, leaving 19 bases between the germline ends. Looked up from germline, CDR1 is SGHRS and CDR2 is YFSETQ. The CDR3 runs 15 residues. The CDR3 DNA sequence: TGCGCCAGCAGCTGGGGGCTTGGGACAACCGTTGAGCAGTTCTTC. Its protein product is CASSWGLGTTVEQFF.

The chain carries TRBV5-1 and TRBJ2-3, with D perhaps TRBD2 (6 bases). Germline assignment: CDR1 SGHRS and CDR2 YFSETQ. The CDR3 loop spans 18 amino acids. V was shortened by 1 base and J by 5 bases, with 23 bases between the two germline ends. CDR3 DNA sequence: TGCGCCAGCAGCTTGACTCCCGCGCTTAGGGGAGGTCGAGATACGCAGTATTTT. Its translation is CASSLTPALRGGRDTQYF.

This chain connects TRBV28 to TRBJ1-1; unclear D gene. The CDR3 covers 14 residues. Deletions cut 5 bases from V and 4 bases from J, with 14 bases between. Germline values: CDR1 MDHEN, CDR2 SYDVKM. CDR3 nucleotides: TGTGCCAGCAGTCCACGGCTATCTGGCACTGAAGCTTTCTTT. Protein product: CASSPRLSGTEAFF.

The chain uses TRBV5-1 and TRBJ2-1; the match to TRBD1 covers 8 bases. The germline gives CDR1 SGHRS, CDR2 YFSETQ. V dropped 1 base and J dropped 10; count of bases not matched to a gene: 10. The CDR3 is made up of 15 amino acids. CDR3 region: CASSLLGQGGGEQFF. The CDR3 DNA sequence: TGCGCCAGCAGCTTGCTTGGACAGGGCGGAGGGGAGCAGTTCTTC.

The gene calls are TRBV27 and TRBJ2-1; tentative D call: TRBD2 (5 bases). Trimming removed 5 bases at V and 1 base at J, with 18 bases between. CDR3 length equals 17 residues. Germline CDR1 MNHEY, CDR2 SMNVEV (reference sequence). The CDR3 nucleotides are TGTGCCAGCAGTCCATTCCCCAAGAGCGGTTCCTACAATGAGCAGTTCTTC. Its protein product is CASSPFPKSGSYNEQFF.

V is TRBV28 and J is TRBJ2-3; TRBD1 might be the D (5 bases). CDR3 length: 15 amino acids. Germline CDR1 MDHEN, CDR2 SYDVKM. Trimming cost V 5 bases and J 0 bases, with 12 bases left between them. CDR3 sequence reads: CASSADRASTDTQYF. The CDR3 DNA reads as TGTGCCAGCAGTGCAGACAGAGCTAGCACAGATACGCAGTATTTT.

The J gene is TRBJ1-1, the V gene TRBV7-9; D is perhaps TRBD1 (6 bases). Trimming removed 5 bases at V and 4 bases at J, with 8 bases between. Germline V gives CDR1 SEHNR, CDR2 FQNEAQ (reference sequence). The CDR3 runs 12 residues. In DNA, the CDR3 is TGTGCCAGCAGCCCAGGGGTCACTGAAGCTTTCTTT. Its translation: CASSPGVTEAFF.

This clone was seen a few times. The chain combines TRBV27 with TRBJ2-2; the match to TRBD1 covers 7 bases. Germline values: CDR1 MNHEY, CDR2 SMNVEV (reference sequence). J was trimmed by 1 base and V by 4 bases; bases with no gene match: 3. The CDR3 has 15 amino acids. The CDR3 region is CASSSDRLNTGELFF. The CDR3 DNA reads TGTGCCAGCAGTTCGGACAGGTTGAACACCGGGGAGCTGTTTTTT.

The chain is built from TRBV4-2 and TRBJ2-3; D unresolved. This CDR3 is 16 amino acids long. Germline CDR1 and CDR2: LGHNA and YNFKEQ. Deletions cut 3 bases from V and 0 bases from J, with 13 bases between. Written as DNA, the CDR3 is TGTGCCAGCAGCCACCTCCCTGGTGGGAGCACAGATACGCAGTATTTT. This encodes CASSHLPGGSTDTQYF.

J is TRBJ1-2 and V is TRBV6-1; weak D call: TRBD1 (6 bases). The V and J ends lost 0 bases and 4 bases respectively, with 9 bases between them. The CDR3 consists of 14 residues. CDR1 is MNHNS, CDR2 SASEGT, per germline. This CDR3 is CASSEAGGPYGYTF. Written as DNA, the CDR3 is TGTGCCAGCAGTGAAGCGGGGGGCCCCTATGGCTACACCTTC.

The chain links TRBV19 to TRBJ2-3; 8 bases map to TRBD1. Germline CDR1 and CDR2: LNHDA and SQIVND (reference sequence). The CDR3 totals 15 residues. Germline trimming cut 5 bases from V and 0 bases from J; bases unmatched to any gene: 4. The CDR3 reads CASSGRQGSTDTQYF. The CDR3 nucleotides are TGTGCCAGTAGTGGAAGACAGGGGAGCACAGATACGCAGTATTTT.

The rearrangement links TRBV4-3 to TRBJ1-1, with D perhaps TRBD1 (5 bases). Trimming pared 1 base from V and 2 bases from J, leaving 8 bases between. The CDR3 sequence is 14 residues long. Germline V gene sequence: CDR1 LGHNA, CDR2 YSLEER. The CDR3 nucleotides read TGCGCCAGCAGCCAAGGCGGACATAACACTGAAGCTTTCTTT. Protein: CASSQGGHNTEAFF.